These 29 T cell receptor beta chains were sequenced from one sample in a study of shared clonotypes between healthy human individuals. TCRdb keeps only in-frame clones here, not all; method: immunoSEQ multiplex PCR. Altogether 490,000 or so clones are present, about three quarters being singletons, with the ten largest covering about an eighth. The sequenced sample consisted of PBMCs. The receptors come from a woman in her thirties or forties in good health. Some clones in this sample may be carry-over from other donors' samples.

This clone was seen repeatedly, ten times or more. V gene TRBV5-1 combines with J gene TRBJ1-1; a weak D match, TRBD1 (5 bases). This CDR3 has 13 amino acids. Trimming took off 5 bases at V and 7 bases at J, with 15 bases between the two ends. The germline gives CDR1 SGHRS, CDR2 YFSETQ. CDR3 region: CASSPLLQGEAFF. The CDR3 bases are TGCGCCAGCAGTCCCCTACTCCAGGGTGAAGCTTTCTTT.

V gene TRBV18 combines with J gene TRBJ2-7; D uncertain. CDR1 and CDR2 from the germline V gene are KGHSH and LQKENI. The CDR3 consists of 15 residues. V lost 2 bases to trimming and J lost 3 bases, with 14 bases between them. CDR3 loop: CASSPDVGSVYEQYF. The CDR3 DNA reads TGTGCCAGCTCACCAGACGTGGGGTCGGTCTACGAGCAGTACTTC.

The V and J genes are TRBV11-2 and TRBJ2-1; TRBD2 aligns across 11 bases. V trimming: 1 base; J trimming: 10 bases; junction bases outside the gene matches: 6. The CDR3 covers 15 residues. Germline lookup yields CDR1 SGHAT and CDR2 FQNNGV. CDR3 amino acids: CASSLGTSGSQEQFF. The CDR3 coding sequence is TGTGCCAGCAGCTTAGGAACTAGCGGGAGCCAAGAGCAGTTCTTC.

The table lists this clone with many counts. The V and J genes are TRBV2 and TRBJ1-2, with a tentative D call TRBD1 (6 bases). Trimming took off 8 bases at V and 6 bases at J, with 19 bases between the two ends. CDR3 length: 14 residues. CDR1 and CDR2 (germline): SNHLY, FYNNEI. The DNA of the CDR3 is TGTGCCAGCTCCGACGTCTTCAGGACAGATGGCTACACCTTC. Protein sequence: CASSDVFRTDGYTF. Full variable domain (remainder filled in from reference TRBV2 and TRBJ1-2): EPEVTQTPSHQVTQMGQEVILRCVPISNHLYFYWYRQILGQKVEFLVSFYNNEISEKSEIFDDQFSVERPDGSNFTLKIRSTKLEDSAMYFCASSDVFRTDGYTFGSGTRLTVV.

The genes are TRBV5-1 and TRBJ2-5; 12 bases are a match to TRBD2. This CDR3 spans 16 amino acids. Unmatched junction bases numbered 5, after V lost 4 bases and J lost 1 base. From germline, CDR1 is SGHRS and CDR2 YFSETQ. The DNA of the CDR3 is TGCGCCAGCAGCCAGGGACTAGCGGGCGCCCAAGAGACCCAGTACTTC. This encodes CASSQGLAGAQETQYF.

This clone was detected only once. V usage is TRBV7-9 and J usage is TRBJ2-5; D is unclear. The CDR3 covers 12 residues. Germline V CDR1 and CDR2: SEHNR, FQNEAQ (reference sequence). The V and J ends lost 3 bases and 1 base respectively, with 3 bases between them. The CDR3: CASSFAQETQYF. CDR3 sequence (DNA): TGTGCCAGCAGCTTTGCCCAAGAGACCCAGTACTTC.

In its sample, this clone was seen a few times. V and J are TRBV5-1 and TRBJ2-3; TRBD1 aligns across 12 bases. Trimming cost V 0 bases and J 2 bases; bases outside gene matches: 10. Germline V lookup: CDR1 SGHRS, CDR2 YFSETQ. The CDR3 spans 19 residues. This CDR3 reads CASSLERDRGLGFTDTQYF. The CDR3 nucleotides read TGCGCCAGCAGCTTGGAACGGGACAGGGGGCTCGGCTTCACAGATACGCAGTATTTT.

J is TRBJ2-1 and V is TRBV30; 9 bases are shared with TRBD2. Germline CDR1 GTSNPN, CDR2 SVGIG (reference sequence). Unmatched junction bases numbered 4, after V lost 3 bases and J lost 4 bases. The CDR3 has 14 amino acids. CDR3 sequence: CAWRLAGVYNEQFF. The CDR3 DNA reads as TGTGCCTGGAGACTAGCGGGTGTTTACAATGAGCAGTTCTTC.

J is TRBJ2-7 and V is TRBV11-2; weak D call: TRBD2 (6 bases). Germline V CDR1 and CDR2: SGHAT, FQNNGV. The V end was cut by 0 bases, the J end by 2 bases, with 14 bases between. This CDR3 spans 16 amino acids. The CDR3 DNA reads TGTGCCAGCAGCTTAGAAGGGGTGGCGGGACCCTACGAGCAGTACTTC. It yields the protein CASSLEGVAGPYEQYF.

V usage is TRBV7-6 and J usage is TRBJ1-4, with 8 bases fitting TRBD1. The germline V gene has CDR1 SGHVS and CDR2 FNYEAQ. The CDR3 sequence is 15 residues long. After removal of 0 bases from V and 4 bases from J, the junction contained 1 base not matched to a gene. The CDR3 bases are TGTGCCAGCAGCTTAGCGGACAGGGATAATGAAAAACTGTTTTTT. Translation gives CASSLADRDNEKLFF.

The J gene is TRBJ2-1, the V gene TRBV30; TRBD1 or TRBD2 may be the D gene (6 bases each). From germline, CDR1 is GTSNPN and CDR2 SVGIG (reference sequence). V lost 0 bases and J lost 8, with 17 bases in between. This CDR3 comprises 15 residues. This chain's CDR3 is CAWSVHGTGADEQFF. The DNA of the CDR3 is TGTGCCTGGAGTGTACATGGGACGGGGGCCGATGAGCAGTTCTTC.

The CDR3 protein is CASSATGDSNYGYTF. The CDR3 nucleotides read TGTGCCAGCAGCGCCACCGGGGACAGTAACTATGGCTACACCTTC. The chain employs TRBV5-5 and TRBJ1-2; 7 bases fit TRBD1. CDR3 length: 15 residues. CDR1 SGHKS and CDR2 YYEKEE come from the germline V gene (reference sequence). Losses at the gene ends were 4 bases for V and 1 base for J; bases not matched to a gene: 7.

This clone was counted only a few times. The chain joins TRBV18 to TRBJ2-3, with a tentative D call TRBD1 (6 bases). CDR3 length: 17 residues. Germline CDR1 reads KGHSH; CDR2 reads LQKENI. The ends were cut back, 2 bases at V and 1 base at J, with 16 bases in the middle. This CDR3 is CASSPGGRGSGTDTQYF. The CDR3, as DNA: TGTGCCAGCTCACCAGGGGGCAGGGGCTCGGGCACAGATACGCAGTATTTT. Filled out from reference TRBV18 and TRBJ2-3, the complete variable domain reads NAGVMQNPRHLVRRRGQEARLRCSPMKGHSHVYWYRQLPEEGLKFMVYLQKENIIDESGMPKERFSAEFPKEGPSILRIQQVVRGDSAAYFCASSPGGRGSGTDTQYFGPGTRLTVL.

CDR3 amino acids: CAIKTTDTQYF. CDR3 nucleotides: TGTGCCATCAAGACCACAGATACGCAGTATTTT. This chain links TRBV10-3 with TRBJ2-3; the D is unclear. Germline CDR1 ENHRY, CDR2 SYGVKD. The CDR3 is 11 residues long. V was pared by 7 bases and J by 2 bases, with 4 bases between.

The CDR3: CASSPTGGINTGELFF. In DNA form, the CDR3 reads TGTGCCAGCAGCCCGACAGGGGGAATTAACACCGGGGAGCTGTTTTTT. The V gene is TRBV28, the J gene TRBJ2-2, with TRBD1 identical over 9 bases. The germline gives CDR1 MDHEN, CDR2 SYDVKM. The CDR3 consists of 16 residues. V was clipped by 6 bases and J by 2 bases; unmatched bases: 7. The whole variable domain, remainder taken from reference TRBV28 and TRBJ2-2, is DVKVTQSSRYLVKRTGEKVFLECVQDMDHENMFWYRQDPGLGLRLIYFSYDVKMKEKGDIPEGYSVSREKKERFSLILESASTNQTSMYLCASSPTGGINTGELFFGEGSRLTVL.

This clone was counted once. The rearrangement joins TRBV6-5 to TRBJ1-2; maybe TRBD1 (5 bases). CDR3 size: 15 residues. Germline V lookup: CDR1 MNHEY, CDR2 SVGAGI. The V and J ends lost 6 bases and 4 bases respectively, with 18 bases between them. The chain's CDR3 is CASRLGPIGTYGYTF. The CDR3 nucleotides are TGTGCCAGCAGGCTGGGGCCCATTGGGACCTATGGCTACACCTTC.

V usage is TRBV7-2 and J usage is TRBJ2-7; 7 bases agree with TRBD1. From germline, CDR1 is SGHTA and CDR2 FQGNSA. With V trimmed by 5 bases and J by 6 bases, 10 bases remained unmatched. The CDR3 has 14 amino acids. The CDR3 region has the DNA TGTGCCAGCAGCCGAGCAGCGTCAGGGGGCGAGCAGTACTTC. This encodes CASSRAASGGEQYF.

The chain links TRBV2 to TRBJ2-1, with 12 positions matching TRBD2. Germline lookup yields CDR1 SNHLY and CDR2 FYNNEI. The CDR3 loop spans 16 amino acids. The V gene end was trimmed by 4 bases and the J gene end by 4 bases; junction bases not matched to a gene: 5. The CDR3, as DNA: TGTGCCAGCAGTGTACTAGCGGGAGGACGTTACAATGAGCAGTTCTTC. Its protein is CASSVLAGGRYNEQFF. The full variable domain, with the rest looked up from reference TRBV2 and TRBJ2-1, is EPEVTQTPSHQVTQMGQEVILRCVPISNHLYFYWYRQILGQKVEFLVSFYNNEISEKSEIFDDQFSVERPDGSNFTLKIRSTKLEDSAMYFCASSVLAGGRYNEQFFGPGTRLTVL.

The J gene is TRBJ2-7, the V gene TRBV6-1; TRBD2 might be the D (6 bases). Trimming cost V 4 bases and J 4 bases, with 11 bases left between them. Germline lookup yields CDR1 MNHNS and CDR2 SASEGT. The length of the CDR3 is 13 residues. This CDR3 is CASSVKLAYEQYF. The DNA of the CDR3 is TGTGCCAGCAGTGTGAAACTAGCTTACGAGCAGTACTTC.

The chain combines TRBV7-9 with TRBJ2-1; D might be TRBD1 or TRBD2, each matching 6 bases. The CDR3 extends over 16 amino acids. The germline V gene has CDR1 SEHNR and CDR2 FQNEAQ (reference sequence). Trimming cost V 5 bases and J 6 bases, with 20 bases left between them. This CDR3 is CASSTISVGGSNEQFF. The DNA of the CDR3 is TGTGCCAGCAGCACCATTAGCGTGGGGGGCAGCAATGAGCAGTTCTTC.

The J gene is TRBJ2-1, the V gene TRBV2; TRBD1 matches 7 bases. This CDR3 is 17 amino acids long. The V gene's germline CDR1 is SNHLY and CDR2 FYNNEI. Trimming removed 5 bases from V and 10 bases from J; junction bases left unmatched: 20. The CDR3 protein is CASSSTGDAPGWLEQFF. The CDR3, as DNA: TGTGCCAGCAGTTCAACAGGGGACGCACCTGGCTGGTTAGAGCAGTTCTTC. Full variable domain (missing parts from reference TRBV2 and TRBJ2-1): EPEVTQTPSHQVTQMGQEVILRCVPISNHLYFYWYRQILGQKVEFLVSFYNNEISEKSEIFDDQFSVERPDGSNFTLKIRSTKLEDSAMYFCASSSTGDAPGWLEQFFGPGTRLTVL.

This clone came up once. The gene calls are TRBV6-6 and TRBJ2-7, with D unresolved. This CDR3 has 14 residues. Trimming removed 0 bases from V and 4 bases from J, with 10 bases in between. Germline assignment: CDR1 MNHNY and CDR2 SVGAGI (reference sequence). CDR3 amino acids: CASSYSALQYEQYF. Here the CDR3 DNA reads TGTGCCAGCAGTTACTCGGCTTTGCAGTACGAGCAGTACTTC.

Points on this clone: A single base is all that separates this from a far larger clone, so a read error is likely. This sequence joins TRBV28 and TRBJ2-1; possible D gene TRBD1, 5 bases. Trimming took off 4 bases at V and 7 bases at J, with 14 bases between the two ends. The CDR3 covers 14 residues. CDR1 is MDHEN and CDR2 is SYDVKM in the germline V gene. The DNA for the CDR3 is TGTGCCAGCAGTTCCTACAGGAGCAGGAATGAGCAGTTCTTC. It translates to CASSSYRSRNEQFF.

DNA of the CDR3: TGTGCCAGCAGTACGACAGGGTTGGGGCAGTTCTTC. Its translation: CASSTTGLGQFF. V gene TRBV6-5 combines with J gene TRBJ2-1; 7 bases match TRBD1. Germline V lookup: CDR1 MNHEY, CDR2 SVGAGI. The CDR3 sequence is 12 residues long. V lost 5 bases to trimming and J lost 12 bases; unmatched junction nucleotides: 7.

This chain joins TRBV7-3 and TRBJ2-1; 10 bases align to TRBD2. In germline, CDR1 is SGHTA, CDR2 FQGTGA. CDR3 length equals 15 residues. Trimming cost V 5 bases and J 7 bases; bases outside gene matches: 8. The CDR3 DNA sequence: TGTGCCAGCAGCACCTCTAGCGGGAGCCCAAATGAGCAGTTCTTC. This translates into CASSTSSGSPNEQFF.

The chain employs TRBV2 and TRBJ1-1; tentatively, D is TRBD1 (6 bases). V was trimmed by 6 bases and J by 1 base, leaving 12 bases between them. In germline, CDR1 is SNHLY, CDR2 FYNNEI. The CDR3 runs 14 residues. CDR3 nucleotide sequence: TGTGCCAGCAGAGAACAGGGTCGGAACACTGAAGCTTTCTTT. It yields the protein CASREQGRNTEAFF.

This clone was observed a handful of times. The chain carries TRBV7-8 and TRBJ1-5, with D hard to call. CDR1 SGHVS and CDR2 FQNEAQ come from the germline V gene. The CDR3 extends over 15 amino acids. V was clipped by 2 bases and J by 6 bases, with 14 bases between them. CDR3 amino acids: CASSLSVALSQPQHF. The CDR3 DNA follows: TGTGCCAGCAGCTTAAGCGTAGCATTAAGTCAGCCCCAGCATTTT.

As for this clone: A far larger clone differs by one base, so this is likely a read error. V usage is TRBV6-1 and J usage is TRBJ2-7; D is unresolved. The V gene lost 3 bases and the J gene lost 0 bases, with 6 bases spanning the gap. Germline CDR1 reads MNHNS; CDR2 reads SASEGT. The CDR3 runs 13 residues. The CDR3 DNA reads TGTGCCAGCAGTGACCACAGCTCCTACGAGCAGTACTTC. This encodes CASSDHSSYEQYF.

The rearrangement links TRBV7-9 to TRBJ2-1; D is undetermined. Germline V gene lookup returns CDR1 SEHNR and CDR2 FQNEAQ (reference sequence). V was pared by 6 bases and J by 5 bases, with 11 bases between. The CDR3 has 13 residues. The CDR3 DNA reads TGTGCCAGCAGAAGTTCCCGGAACAATGAGCAGTTCTTC. It yields the protein CASRSSRNNEQFF.